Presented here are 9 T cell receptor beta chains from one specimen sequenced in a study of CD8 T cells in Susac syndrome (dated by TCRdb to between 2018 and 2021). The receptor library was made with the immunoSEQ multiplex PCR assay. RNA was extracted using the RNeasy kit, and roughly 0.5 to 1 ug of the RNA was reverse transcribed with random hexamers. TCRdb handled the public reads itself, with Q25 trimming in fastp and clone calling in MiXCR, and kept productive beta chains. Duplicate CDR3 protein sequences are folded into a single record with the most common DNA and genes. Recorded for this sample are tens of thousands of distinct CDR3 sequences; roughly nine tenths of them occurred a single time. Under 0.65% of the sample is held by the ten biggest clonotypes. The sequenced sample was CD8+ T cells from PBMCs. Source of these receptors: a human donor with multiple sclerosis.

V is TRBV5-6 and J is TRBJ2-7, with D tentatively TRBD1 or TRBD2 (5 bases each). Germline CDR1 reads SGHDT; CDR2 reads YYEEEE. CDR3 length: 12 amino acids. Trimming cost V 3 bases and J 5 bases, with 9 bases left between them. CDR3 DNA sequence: TGTGCCAGCAGCTCGGTGGGGGACGAGCAGTACTTC. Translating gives CASSSVGDEQYF.

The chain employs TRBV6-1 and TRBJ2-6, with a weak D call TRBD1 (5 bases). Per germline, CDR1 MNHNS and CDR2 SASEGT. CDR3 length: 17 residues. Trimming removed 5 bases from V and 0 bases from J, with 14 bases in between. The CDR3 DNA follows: TGTGCCAGCAGTCAGACAGTCAGCCACTCTGGGGCCAACGTCCTGACTTTC. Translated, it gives CASSQTVSHSGANVLTF.

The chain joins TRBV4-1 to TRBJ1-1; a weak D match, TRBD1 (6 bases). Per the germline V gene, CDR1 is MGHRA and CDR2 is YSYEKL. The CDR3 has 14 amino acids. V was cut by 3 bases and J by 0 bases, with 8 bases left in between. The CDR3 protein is CASSQDRVNTEAFF. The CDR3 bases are TGCGCCAGCAGCCAGGACAGAGTGAACACTGAAGCTTTCTTT.

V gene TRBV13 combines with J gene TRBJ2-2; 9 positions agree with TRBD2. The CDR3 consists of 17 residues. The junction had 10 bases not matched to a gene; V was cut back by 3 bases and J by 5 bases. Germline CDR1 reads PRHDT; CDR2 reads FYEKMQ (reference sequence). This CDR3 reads CASSFATSGLWTGELFF. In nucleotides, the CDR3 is TGTGCCAGCAGCTTTGCCACTAGCGGGCTTTGGACCGGGGAGCTGTTTTTT.

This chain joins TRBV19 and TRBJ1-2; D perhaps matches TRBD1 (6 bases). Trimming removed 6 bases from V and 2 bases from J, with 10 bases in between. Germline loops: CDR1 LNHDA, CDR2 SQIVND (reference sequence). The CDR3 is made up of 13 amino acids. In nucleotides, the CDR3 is TGTGCCAGTAGCCAAAGGGGGAACTATGGCTACACCTTC. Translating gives CASSQRGNYGYTF.

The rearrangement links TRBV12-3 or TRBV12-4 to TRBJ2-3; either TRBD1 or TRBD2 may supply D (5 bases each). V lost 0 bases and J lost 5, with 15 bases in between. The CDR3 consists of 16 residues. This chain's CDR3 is CASSLATPGTGDTQYF. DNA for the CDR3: TGTGCCAGCAGTTTAGCGACCCCGGGGACCGGAGATACGCAGTATTTT.

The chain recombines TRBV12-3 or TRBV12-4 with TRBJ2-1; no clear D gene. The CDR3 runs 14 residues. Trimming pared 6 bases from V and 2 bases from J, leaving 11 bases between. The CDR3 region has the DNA TGTGCCAGCAGAGGCTCCTCGGCCTACAATGAGCAGTTCTTC. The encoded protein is CASRGSSAYNEQFF.

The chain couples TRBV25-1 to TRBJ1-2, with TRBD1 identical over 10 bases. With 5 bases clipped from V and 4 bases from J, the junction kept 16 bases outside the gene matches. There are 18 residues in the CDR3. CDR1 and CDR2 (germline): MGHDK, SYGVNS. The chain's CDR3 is CASSLSGTGDVHSYGYTF. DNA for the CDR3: TGTGCCAGCAGTCTCTCCGGGACAGGGGACGTTCACTCCTATGGCTACACCTTC.

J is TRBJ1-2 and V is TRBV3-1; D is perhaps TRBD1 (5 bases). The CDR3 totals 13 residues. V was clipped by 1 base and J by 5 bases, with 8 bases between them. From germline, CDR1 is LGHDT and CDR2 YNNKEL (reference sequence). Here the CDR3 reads CASSQGGWYGYTF. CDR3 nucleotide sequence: TGTGCCAGCAGCCAAGGGGGCTGGTATGGCTACACCTTC. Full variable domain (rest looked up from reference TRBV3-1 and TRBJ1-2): DTAVSQTPKYLVTQMGNDKSIKCEQNLGHDTMYWYKQDSKKFLKIMFSYNNKELIINETVPNRFSPKSPDKAHLNLHINSLELGDSAVYFCASSQGGWYGYTFGSGTRLTVV.